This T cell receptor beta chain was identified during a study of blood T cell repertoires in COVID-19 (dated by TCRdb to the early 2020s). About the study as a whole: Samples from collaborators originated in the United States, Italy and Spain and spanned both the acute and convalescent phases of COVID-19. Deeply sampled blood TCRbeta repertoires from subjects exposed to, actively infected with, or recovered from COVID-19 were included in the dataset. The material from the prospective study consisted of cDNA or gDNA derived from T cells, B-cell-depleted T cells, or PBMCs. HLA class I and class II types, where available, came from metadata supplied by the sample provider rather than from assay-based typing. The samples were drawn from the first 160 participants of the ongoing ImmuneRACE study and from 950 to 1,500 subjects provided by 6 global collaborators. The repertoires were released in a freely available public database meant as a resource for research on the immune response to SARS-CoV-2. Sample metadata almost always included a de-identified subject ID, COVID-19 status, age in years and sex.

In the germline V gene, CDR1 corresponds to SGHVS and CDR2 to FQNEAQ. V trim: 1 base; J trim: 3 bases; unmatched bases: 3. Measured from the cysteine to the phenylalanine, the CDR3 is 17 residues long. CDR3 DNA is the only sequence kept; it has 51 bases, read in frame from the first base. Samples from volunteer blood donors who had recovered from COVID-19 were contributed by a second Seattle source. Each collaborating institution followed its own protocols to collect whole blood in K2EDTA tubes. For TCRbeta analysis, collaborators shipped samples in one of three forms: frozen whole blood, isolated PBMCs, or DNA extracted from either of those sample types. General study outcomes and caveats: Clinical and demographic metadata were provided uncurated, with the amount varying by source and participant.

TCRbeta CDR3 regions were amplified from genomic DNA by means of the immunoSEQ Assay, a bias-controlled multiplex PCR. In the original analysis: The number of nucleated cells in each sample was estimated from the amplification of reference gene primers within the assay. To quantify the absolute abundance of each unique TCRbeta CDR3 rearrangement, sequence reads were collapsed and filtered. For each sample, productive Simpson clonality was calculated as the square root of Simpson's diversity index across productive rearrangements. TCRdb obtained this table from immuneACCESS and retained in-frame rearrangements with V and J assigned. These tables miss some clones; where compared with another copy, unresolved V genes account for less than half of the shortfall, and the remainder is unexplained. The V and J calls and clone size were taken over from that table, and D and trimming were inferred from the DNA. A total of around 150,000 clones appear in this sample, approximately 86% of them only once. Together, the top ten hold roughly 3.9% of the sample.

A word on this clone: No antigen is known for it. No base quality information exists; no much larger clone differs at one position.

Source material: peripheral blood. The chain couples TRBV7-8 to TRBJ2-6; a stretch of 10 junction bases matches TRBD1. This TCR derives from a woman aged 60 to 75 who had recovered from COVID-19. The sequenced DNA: TGTGCCAGCAGCTTAGTACGGGACAGGGGTGGGGCCAACGTCCTGACTTTC. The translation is CASSLVRDRGGANVLTF.